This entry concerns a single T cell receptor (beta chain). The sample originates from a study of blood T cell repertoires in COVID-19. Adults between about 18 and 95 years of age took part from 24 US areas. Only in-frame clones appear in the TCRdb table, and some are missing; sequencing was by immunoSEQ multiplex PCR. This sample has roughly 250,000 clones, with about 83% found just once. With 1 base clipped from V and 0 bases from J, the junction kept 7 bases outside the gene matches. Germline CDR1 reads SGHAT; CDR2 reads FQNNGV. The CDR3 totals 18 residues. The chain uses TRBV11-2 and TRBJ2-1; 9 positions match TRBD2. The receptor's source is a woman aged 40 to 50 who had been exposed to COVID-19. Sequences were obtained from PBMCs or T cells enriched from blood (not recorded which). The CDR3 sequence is CASSLGGLASSSYNEQFF. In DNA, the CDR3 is TGTGCCAGCAGCTTAGGGGGACTAGCCTCGAGCTCCTACAATGAGCAGTTCTTC. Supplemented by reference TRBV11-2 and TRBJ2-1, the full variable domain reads EAGVAQSPRYKIIEKRQSVAFWCNPISGHATLYWYQQILGQGPKLLIQFQNNGVVDDSQLPKDRFSAERLKGVDSTLKIQPAKLEDSAVYLCASSLGGLASSSYNEQFFGPGTRLTVL.